This T cell receptor (beta chain) was profiled in a study of CD8+ T cells in alopecia areata (dated by TCRdb to the late 2010s). The study in broad terms: To study T cell clonal expansion in alopecia areata, the researchers applied high-throughput TCRbeta sequencing to both the C3H/HeJ mouse model and human patients. On the human side, TCRbeta sequencing was run on scalp tissue and on sorted CD4+ and CD8+ peripheral blood T cells from healthy controls and from alopecia areata patients with either patchy or totalis/universalis disease. Scalp clonality was compared across normal scalp (n=4), patchy alopecia areata scalp (n=8), and alopecia totalis/universalis scalp (n=8). The RNA source kit depended on sample type: the PAXgene miRNA kit for fixed scalp, the miRNeasy kit for PBMCs, and the RNeasy kit for mouse skin. Amplification of TCRbeta CDR3 regions was done by immunoSEQ multiplex PCR using 35 Vbeta forward primers and 13 Jbeta reverse primers. What the authors observed across the whole study: Compared with mice, TCR sequences shared between patients were less clear, possibly partly because of HLA diversity across the patient population. Higher clonality and more expanded CD8+ clones were observed in lesional scalp than in normal scalp, particularly in alopecia totalis/universalis, a finding suggestive of antigenic drive. Unlike mouse skin, which is dominated by gammadelta T cells, normal human skin has resident alphabeta T cells that are also sequenced, and this complicates analysis of the scalp TCR repertoire.

PBMCs were isolated by density centrifugation and stained for CD3, CD4 and CD8, after which CD4+ and CD8+ T cells were sorted on a FACSAria. Scalp biopsies and blood samples were obtained from unaffected controls. Trimming takes 9 bases off V and 5 bases off J; junction bases not matched to a gene: 6. Reading the germline V gene (reference sequence) gives CDR1 MNHEY and CDR2 SMNVEV. Taken from cysteine to phenylalanine, the CDR3 has 12 residues. Solely the CDR3 DNA is kept, with 36 bases framed from the first base. The library was built by means of the immunoSEQ multiplex PCR assay. RNA was extracted from all samples and reverse transcribed into cDNA, which served as template for TCR sequencing. SuperScript III was used for first-strand cDNA synthesis, primed with a 2:1 mix of oligo-dT and random hexamers. A synthetic immune receptor repertoire was used to measure amplification bias, and any remaining bias was corrected computationally. On the study's bioinformatics: Raw reads were preprocessed to remove errors, and CDR3 was defined according to IMGT conventions as the region from the conserved cysteine to phenylalanine. To get clonality, Shannon entropy was normalized by log2 of the number of productive unique TCRs and the result was subtracted from 1. Whether each scalp clone was CD4 or CD8 was inferred by checking scalp TCRbeta sequences against the CD4 and CD8 repertoires from sorted blood. This is the immuneACCESS table as TCRdb keeps it, with only in-frame sequences that have V and J called. A part of the clones is gone; compared with another copy, unresolved V genes explain less than half, and the rest is unexplained. V and J calls and clone size are those listed in that table; D and trimming were worked out from the DNA. Recorded for this sample are around 210,000 clones; about 56% of them occurred a single time. The top ten clones comprise roughly 5.3% of the sample.

This clone was observed a few times. The clone's antigen remains unknown. Base qualities are not at hand, and no much larger clone is one base apart. The sequencing sample was made of CD8+ T cells sorted from blood. The chain links TRBV27 with TRBJ2-7; TRBD2 agrees with 8 junctional bases. The clonotype comes from a human donor in good health. The CDR3 region has the sequence CASTGGGNEQYF. At the DNA level, the sequence is TGTGCCAGTACGGGAGGGGGGAACGAGCAGTACTTC.